This T cell receptor (beta chain) came from a study of T-cell reconstitution after alpha-beta-depleted transplantation in children. Notes on the study in general: TCRbeta diversity was high at day 60 in some patients (a result of surviving recipient T cells and thymic progenitors). In patients about two months after transplant, alpha-beta T cells reportedly arose from several hundred expanded graft clones. After one year, T-cell counts and TCRbeta diversity mostly came from new T cells.

CDR3 length: 14 residues. V lost 3 bases, J lost 8 bases, and 6 bases stayed unmatched. CDR1 and CDR2 (germline): DFQATT, SNEGSKA (reference sequence). Comments on this clonotype: Its antigen remains unidentified.

Preparing the TCRbeta library involved the use of unique molecular identifiers. MiXCR, applied by TCRdb to the PCR reads, yields one record per CDR3 protein. The sample lists 550,000 to 600,000 distinct CDR3 sequences; roughly 24% were seen once. The source was PBMCs, mostly from graft donor cells, collected 360 days after TCRalphabeta/CD19-depleted stem cell transplant. The sequence came from a boy under three years old who had a stem cell transplant for acute myeloid leukemia, so the T cells may come from the graft donor. The rearrangement links TRBV20-1 to TRBJ2-1, with 11 nucleotides matching TRBD2. The CDR3 DNA is TGCAGTGCTAGTCCTAGCGGGGGGTCCCATGAGCAGTTCTTC. Protein: CSASPSGGSHEQFF.